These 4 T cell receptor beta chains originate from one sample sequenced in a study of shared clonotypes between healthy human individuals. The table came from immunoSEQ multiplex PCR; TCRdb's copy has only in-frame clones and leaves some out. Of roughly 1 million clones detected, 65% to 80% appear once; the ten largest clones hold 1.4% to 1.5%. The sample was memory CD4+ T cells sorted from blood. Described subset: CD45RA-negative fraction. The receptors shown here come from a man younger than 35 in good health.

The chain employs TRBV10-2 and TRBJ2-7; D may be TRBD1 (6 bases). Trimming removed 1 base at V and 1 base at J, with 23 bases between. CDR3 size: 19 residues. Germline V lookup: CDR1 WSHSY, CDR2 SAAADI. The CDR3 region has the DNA TGCGCCAGCAGTGAGTGGAATACAGGGTTCGCCACTCTTTCCTACGAGCAGTACTTC. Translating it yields CASSEWNTGFATLSYEQYF.

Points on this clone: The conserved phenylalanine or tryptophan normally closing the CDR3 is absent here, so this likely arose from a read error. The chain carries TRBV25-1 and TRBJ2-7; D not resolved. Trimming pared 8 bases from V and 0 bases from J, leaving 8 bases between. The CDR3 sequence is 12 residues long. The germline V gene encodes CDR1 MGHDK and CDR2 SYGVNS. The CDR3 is CASADNSYEQYL. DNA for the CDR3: TGTGCCAGCGCTGACAACTCCTACGAGCAGTACCTC.

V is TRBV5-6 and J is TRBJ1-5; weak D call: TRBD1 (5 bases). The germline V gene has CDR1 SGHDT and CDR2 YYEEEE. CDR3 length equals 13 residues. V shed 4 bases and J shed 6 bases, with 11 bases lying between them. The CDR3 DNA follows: TGTGCCAGCAGCCAGGGACGGTTTCAGCCCCAGCATTTT. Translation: CASSQGRFQPQHF.

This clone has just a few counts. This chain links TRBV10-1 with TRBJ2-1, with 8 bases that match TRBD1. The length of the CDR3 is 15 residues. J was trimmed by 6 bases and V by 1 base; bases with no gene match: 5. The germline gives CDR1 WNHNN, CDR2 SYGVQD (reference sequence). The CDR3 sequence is CASSEFQGAGNEQFF. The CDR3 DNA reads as TGCGCCAGCAGTGAGTTTCAGGGGGCGGGCAATGAGCAGTTCTTC.